This passage covers 15 T cell receptor beta chains from one sample sequenced in a study of cytomegalovirus exposure and HLA in healthy donors. The PCR had 60 Vbeta and 13 Jbeta primers. Clones were sequenced by immunoSEQ multiplex PCR, and TCRdb holds only the in-frame ones, with some missing. The data contain some 150,000 clones, roughly three fifths of them singletons. The sequenced sample was PBMCs. The receptors shown here come from a woman in her thirties or forties in good health and CMV-seronegative.

This clone turned up a few times. The gene calls are TRBV7-6 and TRBJ2-7; the match to TRBD2 covers 15 bases. Germline V CDR1 and CDR2: SGHVS, FNYEAQ. The CDR3 loop spans 15 amino acids. Unmatched junction bases numbered 6, after V lost 5 bases and J lost 7 bases. As DNA, the CDR3 is TGTGCCAGCAGCACAGGGACTAGCGGGGGGTCTGAGCAGTACTTC. Encoded protein: CASSTGTSGGSEQYF.

The chain employs TRBV25-1 and TRBJ1-1; TRBD1 matches at 7 bases. Germline V gene data show CDR1 as MGHDK and CDR2 as SYGVNS. The J segment lost 1 base and the V segment lost 6 bases, leaving 5 bases of the junction unmatched. This CDR3 comprises 14 residues. The CDR3 coding sequence is TGTGCCAGCAGGGAGACAGGGTCGAACACTGAAGCTTTCTTT. Protein sequence: CASRETGSNTEAFF.

In regard to this clone: Other nucleotide sequences in the sample specify the same CDR3. This sequence joins TRBV28 and TRBJ1-5; TRBD1 aligns across 8 bases. With V trimmed by 7 bases and J by 4 bases, 9 bases remained unmatched. Germline V gene data show CDR1 as MDHEN and CDR2 as SYDVKM. The CDR3 has 15 residues. The CDR3 nucleotides are TGTGCCAGCATTACTGGACAGGGTTGGAATCAGCCCCAGCATTTT. Protein sequence: CASITGQGWNQPQHF.

This clone was detected only a few times. The chain links TRBV14 to TRBJ2-3, with 8 bases lining up with TRBD2. The CDR3 runs 16 residues. Trimming at V came to 4 bases and at J to 5 bases, leaving 11 bases not matched to a gene. From germline, CDR1 is SGHDN and CDR2 FVKESK. The CDR3 sequence: CASSRQRGGSGDTQYF. CDR3 DNA: TGTGCCAGCAGCCGGCAGCGCGGGGGGTCAGGAGATACGCAGTATTTT.

The V and J genes are TRBV9 and TRBJ2-7; TRBD1 matches 9 bases. V lost 3 bases to trimming and J lost 1 base; unmatched junction nucleotides: 8. Germline V CDR1 and CDR2: SGDLS, YYNGEE. This CDR3 region has 16 residues. CDR3 coding DNA: TGTGCCAGCAGCGCTGGCTCGGGGACAGGGTCCTACGAGCAGTACTTC. Protein product: CASSAGSGTGSYEQYF. Based on the CDR3 plus reference TRBV9 and TRBJ2-7, the full variable domain is DSGVTQTPKHLITATGQRVTLRCSPRSGDLSVYWYQQSLDQGLQFLIQYYNGEERAKGNILERFSAQQFPDLHSELNLSSLELGDSALYFCASSAGSGTGSYEQYFGPGTRLTVT.

This chain joins TRBV7-2 and TRBJ1-2; TRBD1 matches at 7 bases. The V and J ends lost 5 bases and 8 bases, in that order; junction bases with no gene match: 14. Germline V gives CDR1 SGHTA, CDR2 FQGNSA. This CDR3 has 15 residues. CDR3 coding DNA: TGTGCCAGCAGCCCGACCTCCCGACAGGGCACCGGCTACACCTTC. This gives the protein CASSPTSRQGTGYTF.

V usage is TRBV19 and J usage is TRBJ2-6, with D uncertain. With 7 bases removed from V and 1 base from J, the gap between germline ends came to 5 bases. Germline-derived CDR1 and CDR2 are LNHDA and SQIVND (reference sequence). The CDR3 is 13 residues long. CDR3 nucleotide sequence: TGTGCCAGTACCCTGTCTGGGGCCAACGTCCTGACTTTC. The encoded protein is CASTLSGANVLTF.

The V gene is TRBV9, the J gene TRBJ2-1, with TRBD2 as a possible D gene (6 bases). This CDR3 is built from 15 residues. Germline lookup yields CDR1 SGDLS and CDR2 YYNGEE. Trimming stripped 3 bases from V and 5 bases from J, with 15 bases between. CDR3 coding DNA: TGTGCCAGCAGCGGGAAGGGACTTGGGGACAATGAGCAGTTCTTC. This sequence encodes CASSGKGLGDNEQFF.

The rearrangement uses TRBV28 and TRBJ1-1, with 7 bases fitting TRBD1. Germline assignment: CDR1 MDHEN and CDR2 SYDVKM. This CDR3 is built from 14 residues. The ends lost 6 bases at V and 4 bases at J; junction bases unmatched: 8. The CDR3 nucleotides read TGTGCCAGCAGCCCAGACAGGGATCCCACTGAAGCTTTCTTT. Translating gives CASSPDRDPTEAFF.

This chain uses TRBV7-3 with TRBJ2-1; 7 bases are shared with TRBD1. V was clipped by 4 bases and J by 6 bases; unmatched bases: 9. CDR3 size: 15 residues. Germline-derived CDR1 and CDR2 are SGHTA and FQGTGA. CDR3 residues: CASSSRQGGINEQFF. The CDR3 DNA sequence: TGTGCCAGCAGCTCCCGACAGGGTGGTATCAATGAGCAGTTCTTC.

V is TRBV7-9 and J is TRBJ2-7; D ambiguous. This CDR3 contains 13 residues. Germline CDR1 and CDR2: SEHNR and FQNEAQ (reference sequence). Trimming cost V 3 bases and J 0 bases, with 6 bases left between them. The CDR3 DNA reads TGTGCCAGCAGCTTCATTAGCTCCTACGAGCAGTACTTC. It specifies CASSFISSYEQYF.

J is TRBJ2-7 and V is TRBV11-1, with 7 bases fitting TRBD1. The V and J ends lost 1 base and 3 bases, in that order; junction bases with no gene match: 12. Germline CDR1 SGHAT, CDR2 FQDESV (reference sequence). The CDR3 has 17 amino acids. This CDR3 is CASSLEGQTLSNYEQYF. The CDR3 DNA sequence: TGTGCCAGCAGCTTAGAGGGACAGACACTCTCAAACTACGAGCAGTACTTC.

The V gene is TRBV7-3, the J gene TRBJ2-7, with D maybe TRBD2 (6 bases). With 5 bases removed from V and 5 bases from J, the gap between germline ends came to 13 bases. The germline CDR1 and CDR2 sequences are SGHTA and FQGTGA. The CDR3 consists of 13 residues. This CDR3 is CASSPGGVHEQYF. The CDR3 bases are TGTGCCAGCAGCCCCGGCGGGGTCCACGAGCAGTACTTC. Supplemented by reference TRBV7-3 and TRBJ2-7, the full variable domain reads GAGVSQTPSNKVTEKGKYVELRCDPISGHTALYWYRQSLGQGPEFLIYFQGTGAADDSGLPNDRFFAVRPEGSVSTLKIQRTERGDSAVYLCASSPGGVHEQYFGPGTRLTVT.

The chain recombines TRBV7-3 with TRBJ2-5, with TRBD2 matching 7 bases. After removal of 1 base from V and 2 bases from J, the junction contained 4 bases not matched to a gene. The CDR3 length is 15 residues. CDR1 SGHTA and CDR2 FQGTGA come from the germline V gene. The CDR3 loop is CASSLMGGSQETQYF. CDR3 in DNA: TGTGCCAGCAGCTTAATGGGGGGGTCTCAAGAGACCCAGTACTTC.

The chain uses TRBV27 and TRBJ2-1; no clear D gene. V was cut by 0 bases and J by 9 bases, with 27 bases left in between. This CDR3 spans 19 amino acids. From germline, CDR1 is MNHEY and CDR2 SMNVEV (reference sequence). The CDR3 DNA is TGTGCCAGCAGTTTATCGATGAGGAGTAGCTTGGCCTCTTGGAGTGAGCAGTTCTTC. Amino acids: CASSLSMRSSLASWSEQFF.